This TCR beta chain was recorded in a study of glioma-infiltrating T cells. Findings and caveats of the study: Only very few CDR3 sequences appeared in both tissue and blood.

The CDR3 is 15 residues long. V trimming: 6 bases; J trimming: 3 bases; junction bases outside the gene matches: 9. Germline V gene sequence: CDR1 MDHEN, CDR2 SYDVKM. Using RNA template, CDR3s of TCR alpha and beta were amplified with iRepertoire arm-PCR. One-step reverse transcription and amplification started from around 100-400 ng of tissue mRNA or PBMC total RNA. TCRdb re-called the multiplex PCR reads with MiXCR, one entry per CDR3 protein. The sample records over 90,000 distinct CDR3 sequences, approximately 28% being singletons. There are many counts of this clonotype. What it binds is not known.

The chain couples TRBV28 to TRBJ2-5; 8 bases are shared with TRBD2. Sequences were obtained from glioma tissue, nonneoplastic brain tissue, or PBMCs (not recorded which). The receptor's source is a human donor with low-grade glioma or glioblastoma, undergoing nonglioma brain surgery, or in good health (not recorded which). The CDR3: CASSALSGKKETQYF. In nucleotides, the CDR3 is TGTGCCAGCAGCGCTCTTAGCGGGAAAAAAGAGACCCAGTACTTC.